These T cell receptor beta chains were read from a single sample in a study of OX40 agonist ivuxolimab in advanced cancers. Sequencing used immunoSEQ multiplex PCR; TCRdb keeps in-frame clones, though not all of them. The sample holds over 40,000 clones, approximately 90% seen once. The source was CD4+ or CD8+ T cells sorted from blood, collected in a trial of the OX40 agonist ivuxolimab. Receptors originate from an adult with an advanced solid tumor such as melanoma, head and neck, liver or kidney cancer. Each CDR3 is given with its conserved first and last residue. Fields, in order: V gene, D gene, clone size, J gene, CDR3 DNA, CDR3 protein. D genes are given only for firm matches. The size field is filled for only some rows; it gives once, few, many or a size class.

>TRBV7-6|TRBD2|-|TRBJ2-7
TGTGCCAGCAGCCCCTGGACTAGTAAAACTACCGAGCAGTACTTC
CASSPWTSKTTEQYF
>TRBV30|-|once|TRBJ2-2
TGTGCCTGGAGTGGGGGCAGGGTGGCGAACACCGGGGAGCTGTTTTTT
CAWSGGRVANTGELFF
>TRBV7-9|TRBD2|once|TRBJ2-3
TGTGCCAGCAGCCCCCGGGGGGGCCCCACAGATACGCAGTATTTT
CASSPRGGPTDTQYF
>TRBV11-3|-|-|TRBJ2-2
TGTGCCAGCAGCTTACTCACCGGGGAGCTGTTTTTT
CASSLLTGELFF
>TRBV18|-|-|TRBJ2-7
TGTGCCAGCTCCAGGGGGGACAACTACGAGCAGTACTTC
CASSRGDNYEQYF
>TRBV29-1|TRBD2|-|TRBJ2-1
TGCAGCGTTGTTCTGCGGGGGAGCTCCTACAATGAGCAGTTCTTC
CSVVLRGSSYNEQFF
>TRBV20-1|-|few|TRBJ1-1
TGCAGTGCCACAGACAGGAAGGAAGCTTTCTTT
CSATDRKEAFF
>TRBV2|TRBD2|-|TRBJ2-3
TGTGCCAGCACCTTACGCGGGAGGGCAGATACGCAGTATTTT
CASTLRGRADTQYF
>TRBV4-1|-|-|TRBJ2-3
TGCGCCAGCAGCCAAGGGGGGGCCCCAGATACGCAGTATTTT
CASSQGGAPDTQYF
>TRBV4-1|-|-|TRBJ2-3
TGCGCCAGCAGCCAAGGGCTTGCAGATACGCAGTATTTT
CASSQGLADTQYF
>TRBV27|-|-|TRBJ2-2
TGTGCCAGCAGTAAGGGGGACTCGAGCCTTAGTTCCGGGGAGCTGTTTTTT
CASSKGDSSLSSGELFF
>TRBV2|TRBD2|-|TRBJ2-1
TGTGCCAGCAGGGCGTGGGAGGCGGGAGGACTCAATGAGCAGTTCTTC
CASRAWEAGGLNEQFF
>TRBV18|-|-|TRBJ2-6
TGTGCCAGCTCACCAGACCGAAGTGGGGCCAACGTCCTGACTTTC
CASSPDRSGANVLTF
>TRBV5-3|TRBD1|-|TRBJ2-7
TGTGCCAGAAGCTCCGACAGGGAGCGCGTCCCCTACGAGCAGTACTTC
CARSSDRERVPYEQYF
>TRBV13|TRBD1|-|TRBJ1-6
TGTGCCAGCAGCTTACAGGGGGCCCGTAATTCACCCCTCCACTTT
CASSLQGARNSPLHF
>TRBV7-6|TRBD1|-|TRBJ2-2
TGTGCCAGCAGCTCCGGGACAGGGGCGAACACCGGGGAGCTGTTTTTT
CASSSGTGANTGELFF